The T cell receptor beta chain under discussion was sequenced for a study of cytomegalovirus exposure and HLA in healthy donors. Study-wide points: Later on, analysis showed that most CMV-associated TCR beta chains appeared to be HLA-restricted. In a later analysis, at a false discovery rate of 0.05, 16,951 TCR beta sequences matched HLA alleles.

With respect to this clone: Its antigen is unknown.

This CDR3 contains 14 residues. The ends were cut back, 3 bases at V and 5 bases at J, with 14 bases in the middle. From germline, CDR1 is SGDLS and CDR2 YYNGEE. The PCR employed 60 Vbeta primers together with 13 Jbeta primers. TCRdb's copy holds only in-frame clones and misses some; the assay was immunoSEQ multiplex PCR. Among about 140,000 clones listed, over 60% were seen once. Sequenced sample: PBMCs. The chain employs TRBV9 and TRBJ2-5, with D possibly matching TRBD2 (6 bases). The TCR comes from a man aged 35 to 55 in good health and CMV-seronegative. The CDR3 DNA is TGTGCCAGCAGCGCTACGGGGGTGGTGGAGACCCAGTACTTC. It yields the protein CASSATGVVETQYF. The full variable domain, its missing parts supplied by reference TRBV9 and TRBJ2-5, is DSGVTQTPKHLITATGQRVTLRCSPRSGDLSVYWYQQSLDQGLQFLIQYYNGEERAKGNILERFSAQQFPDLHSELNLSSLELGDSALYFCASSATGVVETQYFGPGTRLLVL.